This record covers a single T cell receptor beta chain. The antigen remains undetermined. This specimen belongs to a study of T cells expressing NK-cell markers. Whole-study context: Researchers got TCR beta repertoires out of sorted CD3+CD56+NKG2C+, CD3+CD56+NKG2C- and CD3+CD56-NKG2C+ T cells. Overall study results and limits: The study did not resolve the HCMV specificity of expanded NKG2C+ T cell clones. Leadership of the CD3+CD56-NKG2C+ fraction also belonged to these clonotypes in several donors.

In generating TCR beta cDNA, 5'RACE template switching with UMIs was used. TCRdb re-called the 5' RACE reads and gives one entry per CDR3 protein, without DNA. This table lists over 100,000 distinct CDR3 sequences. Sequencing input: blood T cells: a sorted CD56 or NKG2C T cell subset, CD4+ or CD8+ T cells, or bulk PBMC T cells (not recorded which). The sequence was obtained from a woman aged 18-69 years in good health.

The CDR3 here is CASETRSGSTDTQYF. The rearrangement links TRBV27 to TRBJ2-3; TCRdb outputs TRBD2, but without DNA this stays unchecked. Per germline, CDR1 MNHEY and CDR2 SMNVEV (reference sequence). The CDR3 loop spans 15 amino acids.